These 14 T cell receptor beta chains came from one sample sequenced in a study of identifying expanded T cells in peripheral blood. The table came from immunoSEQ multiplex PCR; TCRdb's copy has only in-frame clones and leaves some out. The sample lists fewer than 85,000 clones; roughly four fifths were seen once. The sample consisted of blood. The receptors here all came from a person aged 18-70 years in good health.

The chain has TRBV7-3 and TRBJ2-7; the D gene is possibly TRBD2 (6 bases). The V and J ends lost 2 bases and 0 bases respectively, with 11 bases between them. Germline CDR1 and CDR2: SGHTA and FQGTGA. CDR3 length equals 15 residues. The chain's CDR3 is CASSLAGGTSYEQYF. DNA for the CDR3: TGTGCCAGCAGCTTAGCTGGCGGGACCTCCTACGAGCAGTACTTC.

The rearrangement links TRBV30 to TRBJ2-1; 13 bases fit TRBD2. Trimming cost V 4 bases and J 7 bases; bases outside gene matches: 4. The CDR3 sequence is 14 residues long. Germline V gives CDR1 GTSNPN, CDR2 SVGIG (reference sequence). CDR3 DNA: TGTGCCTGGACTGGACTAGCGGGAGAGAATGAGCAGTTCTTC. Amino acids: CAWTGLAGENEQFF.

V is TRBV20-1 and J is TRBJ1-2, with TRBD1 as a possible D gene (6 bases). Trimming pared 8 bases from V and 2 bases from J, leaving 9 bases between. The CDR3 is made up of 11 amino acids. Looked up from germline, CDR1 is DFQATT and CDR2 is SNEGSKA (reference sequence). The CDR3 coding sequence is TGCAGTTCAGGGGAAAACTATGGCTACACCTTC. It yields the protein CSSGENYGYTF.

The rearrangement uses TRBV4-1 and TRBJ2-3; unclear D gene. Trimming took 1 base from V and 0 from J, leaving 11 bases between them. The CDR3 is 16 residues long. The germline CDR1 and CDR2 sequences are MGHRA and YSYEKL. DNA of the CDR3: TGCGCCAGCAGCCAAGTCCCCGGGTATAGCACAGATACGCAGTATTTT. Translated, it gives CASSQVPGYSTDTQYF.

V is TRBV7-2 and J is TRBJ2-7; D call uncertain. CDR1 and CDR2 from the germline V gene are SGHTA and FQGNSA. Trimming stripped 1 base from V and 2 bases from J, with 9 bases between. This CDR3 is built from 14 residues. CDR3 coding DNA: TGTGCCAGCAGCTTAGATAGGCAGGCCTACGAGCAGTACTTC. Translated: CASSLDRQAYEQYF.

The chain uses TRBV2 and TRBJ1-4; a possible D gene is TRBD1 (6 bases). This CDR3 spans 15 amino acids. Germline values: CDR1 SNHLY, CDR2 FYNNEI. CDR3 sequence: CAGGGYWGQNEKLFF. CDR3 bases: TGTGCTGGAGGGGGATACTGGGGCCAAAATGAAAAACTGTTTTTT.

The chain joins TRBV30 to TRBJ1-1, with TRBD1 as a possible D gene (5 bases). Per germline, CDR1 GTSNPN and CDR2 SVGIG (reference sequence). This CDR3 has 12 amino acids. The V gene lost 2 bases and the J gene lost 10 bases, with 14 bases spanning the gap. This CDR3 reads CAWSSGGDGAFF. The CDR3 DNA sequence: TGTGCCTGGAGTTCGGGAGGGGACGGAGCTTTCTTT.

The chain employs TRBV11-1 and TRBJ2-1, with 9 bases lining up with TRBD2. Germline CDR1 SGHAT, CDR2 FQDESV (reference sequence). The CDR3 runs 16 residues. V trimming: 3 bases; J trimming: 1 base; junction bases outside the gene matches: 4. The chain's CDR3 is CASSFSGRRSYNEQFF. For the CDR3, the DNA is TGTGCCAGCAGCTTTAGCGGGAGAAGGTCCTACAATGAGCAGTTCTTC.

The rearrangement uses TRBV6-6 and TRBJ2-7; TRBD1 is a possible D gene (6 bases). The CDR3 has 15 residues. Between the trimmed V and J ends, which lost 5 bases and 5 bases, there was a span of 19 bases. The germline CDR1 and CDR2 sequences are MNHNY and SVGAGI (reference sequence). The CDR3 DNA follows: TGTGCCAGCAGTCCAGTCGGGCAGGGGTCGGACGAGCAGTACTTC. The encoded protein is CASSPVGQGSDEQYF.

V gene TRBV7-2 combines with J gene TRBJ2-5; 7 bases agree with TRBD1. V gave up 5 bases and J gave up 3 bases; unmatched junction bases: 3. Germline V lookup: CDR1 SGHTA, CDR2 FQGNSA. This CDR3 has 13 amino acids. CDR3 nucleotides: TGTGCCAGCAGCCCGGACAGGAAAGAGACCCAGTACTTC. Encoded protein: CASSPDRKETQYF.

The genes are TRBV14 and TRBJ2-5; D call uncertain. Trimming removed 4 bases from V and 1 base from J, with 13 bases in between. Germline values: CDR1 SGHDN, CDR2 FVKESK. This CDR3 has 15 amino acids. Written as DNA, the CDR3 is TGTGCCAGCAGCCCGTTTATTGCGGCCCAAGAGACCCAGTACTTC. This gives the protein CASSPFIAAQETQYF. The variable domain in full, completed from reference TRBV14 and TRBJ2-5, reads EAGVTQFPSHSVIEKGQTVTLRCDPISGHDNLYWYRRVMGKEIKFLLHFVKESKQDESGMPNNRFLAERTGGTYSTLKVQPAELEDSGVYFCASSPFIAAQETQYFGPGTRLLVL.

J is TRBJ2-7 and V is TRBV6-5; the match to TRBD1 covers 8 bases. V lost 6 bases, J lost 3 bases, and 7 bases stayed unmatched. The CDR3 runs to 14 residues. The germline CDR1 and CDR2 sequences are MNHEY and SVGAGI. CDR3: CASSRGTGLYEQYF. DNA of the CDR3: TGTGCCAGCAGCCGCGGGACAGGCCTCTACGAGCAGTACTTC.

The chain carries TRBV6-1 and TRBJ2-7, with a possible D match to TRBD1 (5 bases). The V end lost 8 bases, the J end lost 0 bases, and 14 bases lay between the germline ends. Per the germline V gene, CDR1 is MNHNS and CDR2 is SASEGT. The CDR3 consists of 14 residues. CDR3 in amino acids: CASGILQDSYEQYF. As DNA, the CDR3 is TGTGCCAGCGGGATATTACAGGACTCCTACGAGCAGTACTTC.

The chain links TRBV28 to TRBJ2-7, with D perhaps TRBD1 (5 bases). This CDR3 is 14 amino acids long. Germline V gene sequence: CDR1 MDHEN, CDR2 SYDVKM. Between the trimmed V and J ends, which lost 2 bases and 6 bases, there was a span of 14 bases. In nucleotides, the CDR3 is TGTGCCAGCAGTTTAGAACAGGAGACGCGCGAGCAGTACTTC. The encoded protein is CASSLEQETREQYF.